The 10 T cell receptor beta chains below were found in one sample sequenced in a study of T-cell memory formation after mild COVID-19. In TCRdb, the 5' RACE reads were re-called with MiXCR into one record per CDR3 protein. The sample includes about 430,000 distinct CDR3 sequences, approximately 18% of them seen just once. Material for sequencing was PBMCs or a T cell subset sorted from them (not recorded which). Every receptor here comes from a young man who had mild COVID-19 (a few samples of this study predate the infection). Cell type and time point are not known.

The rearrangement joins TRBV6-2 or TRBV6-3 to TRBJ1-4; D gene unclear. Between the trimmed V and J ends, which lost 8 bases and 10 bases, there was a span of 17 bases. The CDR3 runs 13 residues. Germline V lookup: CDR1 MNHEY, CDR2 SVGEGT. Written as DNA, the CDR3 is TGTGCCAGCTCCCCCCTGTTTCGCGGAAAACTGTTTTTT. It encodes CASSPLFRGKLFF.

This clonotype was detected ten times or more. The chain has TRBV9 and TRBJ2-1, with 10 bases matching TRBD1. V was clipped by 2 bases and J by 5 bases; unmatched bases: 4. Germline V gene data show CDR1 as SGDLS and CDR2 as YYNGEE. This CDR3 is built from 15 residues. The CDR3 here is CASSVAGQGDNEQFF. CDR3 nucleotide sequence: TGTGCCAGCAGCGTTGCCGGACAGGGGGACAATGAGCAGTTCTTC.

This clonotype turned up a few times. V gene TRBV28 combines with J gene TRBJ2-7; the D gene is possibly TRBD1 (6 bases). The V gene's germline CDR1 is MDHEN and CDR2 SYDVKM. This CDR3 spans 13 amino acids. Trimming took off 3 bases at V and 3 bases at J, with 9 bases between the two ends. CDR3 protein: CASSLRGFYEQYV. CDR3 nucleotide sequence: TGTGCCAGCAGTTTGAGGGGGTTCTACGAGCAGTACGTC.

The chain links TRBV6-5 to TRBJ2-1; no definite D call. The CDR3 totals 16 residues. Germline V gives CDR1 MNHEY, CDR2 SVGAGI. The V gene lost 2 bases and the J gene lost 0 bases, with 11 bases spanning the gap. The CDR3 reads CASSYITRSSYNEQFF. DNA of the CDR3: TGTGCCAGCAGTTACATCACCAGGAGCTCCTACAATGAGCAGTTCTTC.

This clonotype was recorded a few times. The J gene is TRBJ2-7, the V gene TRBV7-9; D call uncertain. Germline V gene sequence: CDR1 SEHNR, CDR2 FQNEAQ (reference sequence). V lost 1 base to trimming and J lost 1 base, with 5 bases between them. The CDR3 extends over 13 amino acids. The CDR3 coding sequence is TGTGCCAGCAGCTTAGAGGTGTCCTACGAGCAGTACGTC. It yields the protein CASSLEVSYEQYV.

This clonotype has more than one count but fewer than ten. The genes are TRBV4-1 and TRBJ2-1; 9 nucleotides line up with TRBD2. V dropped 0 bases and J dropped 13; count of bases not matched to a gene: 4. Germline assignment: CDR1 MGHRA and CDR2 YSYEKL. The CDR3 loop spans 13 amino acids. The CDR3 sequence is CASSQELAGTQFF. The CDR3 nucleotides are TGCGCCAGCAGCCAAGAGCTAGCGGGGACTCAGTTCTTC.

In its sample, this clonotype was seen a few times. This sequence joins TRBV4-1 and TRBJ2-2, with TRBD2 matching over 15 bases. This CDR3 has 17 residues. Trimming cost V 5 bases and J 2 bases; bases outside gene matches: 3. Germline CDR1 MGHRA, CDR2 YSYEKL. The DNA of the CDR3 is TGCGCCAGCAGCACGGGACTAGCGGGGGGTAACACCGGGGAGCTGTTTTTT. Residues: CASSTGLAGGNTGELFF.

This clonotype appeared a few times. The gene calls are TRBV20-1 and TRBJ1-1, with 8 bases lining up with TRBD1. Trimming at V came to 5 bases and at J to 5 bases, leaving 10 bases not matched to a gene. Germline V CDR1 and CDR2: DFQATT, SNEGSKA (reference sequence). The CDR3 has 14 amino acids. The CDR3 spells CSAWDRPGGTEAFF. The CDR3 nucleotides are TGCAGTGCTTGGGACAGGCCGGGGGGAACTGAAGCTTTCTTT.

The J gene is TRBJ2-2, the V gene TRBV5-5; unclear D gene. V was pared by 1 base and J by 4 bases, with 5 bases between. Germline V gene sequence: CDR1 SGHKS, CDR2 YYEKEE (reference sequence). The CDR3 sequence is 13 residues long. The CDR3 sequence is CASSLLVTGELFF. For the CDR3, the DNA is TGTGCCAGCAGCTTGCTCGTCACCGGGGAGCTGTTTTTT.

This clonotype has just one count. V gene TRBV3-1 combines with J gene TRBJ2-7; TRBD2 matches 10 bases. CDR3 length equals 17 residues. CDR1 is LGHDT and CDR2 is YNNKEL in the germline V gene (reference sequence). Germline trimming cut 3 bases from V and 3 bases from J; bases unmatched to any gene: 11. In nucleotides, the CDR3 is TGTGCCAGCAGCCACGCCATAAGGTCTAGCGGGGGCTACGAGCAGTACTTC. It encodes CASSHAIRSSGGYEQYF.